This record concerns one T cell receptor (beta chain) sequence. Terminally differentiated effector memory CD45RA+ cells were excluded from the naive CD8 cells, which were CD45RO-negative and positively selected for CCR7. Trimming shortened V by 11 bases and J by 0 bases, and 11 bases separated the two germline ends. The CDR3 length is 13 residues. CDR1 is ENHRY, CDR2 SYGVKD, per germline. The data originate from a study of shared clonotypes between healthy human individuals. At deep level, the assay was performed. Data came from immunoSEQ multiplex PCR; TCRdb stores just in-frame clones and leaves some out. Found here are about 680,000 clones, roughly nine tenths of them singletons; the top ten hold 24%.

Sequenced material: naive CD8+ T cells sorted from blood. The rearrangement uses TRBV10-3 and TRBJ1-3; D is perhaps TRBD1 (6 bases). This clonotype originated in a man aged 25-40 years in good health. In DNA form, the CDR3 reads TGTGCCGGACAAGGGGGCTCTGGAAACACCATATATTTT. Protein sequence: CAGQGGSGNTIYF.